This T cell receptor beta chain comes out of a study of regulatory T cells in long-lasting Graves disease. Study-level results: Not thyroid tissue but only peripheral blood was studied. Patients whose Graves' disease persisted exhibited lower TCR diversity than those newly diagnosed.

V was clipped by 0 bases and J by 3 bases, with 14 bases between them. This CDR3 contains 16 residues. Germline lookup yields CDR1 MGHRA and CDR2 YSYEKL. Both iRepertoire HTBI primers and Arm-PCR of CDR3 regions were used to build the TCR beta libraries. TCRdb re-derived calls from the multiplex PCR reads in MiXCR, one entry per CDR3 protein. The sample carries hundreds of thousands of distinct CDR3 sequences, roughly 20% recorded once. Time point described: persistent/refractory GD, antithyroid drugs over 5 years with positive TRAb. The authors made the TCR library using RNA they extracted from PBMCs. About this clonotype: Its cognate antigen is unknown.

The TCR originated in a female donor with Graves disease. Sample: peripheral blood mononuclear cells (PBMCs), taken when the disease was refractory, from a patient treated with antithyroid drugs. The V gene is TRBV4-1, the J gene TRBJ1-1; D not certain. CDR3 protein: CASSQDMSSWDTEAFF. The CDR3 DNA sequence: TGCGCCAGCAGCCAAGATATGAGCTCTTGGGACACTGAAGCTTTCTTT.